The present TCR beta chain was sequenced within a study of T cell responses to AZD1222 COVID-19 vaccine. V lost 5 bases to trimming and J lost 2 bases; unmatched junction nucleotides: 5. Germline V gene sequence: CDR1 MNHEY, CDR2 SVGAGI. The CDR3 length is 14 residues. Broader study findings: Seropositive status at baseline applied to only a handful of AZD1222 recipients. Most donors were white British and more were female, and clonal diversity was possibly underestimated. Regions 160-218 and 743-854 dominated among vaccine-associated CD4 TCRs spanning spike.

TCRdb's copy holds only in-frame clones and misses some; the assay was immunoSEQ multiplex PCR. This table has fewer than 120,000 clones, 94% appearing once. Both about-4-week and about-12-week second-dose recipients were combined. On this clone itself: Antigen unknown.

Specimen: peripheral blood, collected 28 days after the second AZD1222 dose. This chain links TRBV6-5 with TRBJ2-7; TRBD1 aligns across 8 bases. The clonotype originates from an adult who received the AZD1222 COVID-19 vaccine. CDR3 residues: CASSRQGPTYEQYF. The CDR3 bases are TGTGCCAGCAGTAGACAGGGGCCTACCTACGAGCAGTACTTC.